This T cell receptor (beta chain) was sequenced during a study of blood T cell repertoires in COVID-19. Overall study context: The analysed material was cDNA or gDNA that came from T cells, B-cell-depleted T cells, or PBMCs.

Here immunoSEQ multiplex PCR was the method, and the copy in TCRdb shows in-frame clones only, minus some. Of 400,000 to 450,000 clones in the sample, approximately 90% are singletons; the top ten hold less than 0.95%. The specimen was peripheral blood. The origin of this receptor is a young man with COVID-19, enrolled during active disease.

CDR3 sequence reads: CASTLYNEQFF. CDR3 nucleotides: TGTGCCAGCACTCTCTACAATGAGCAGTTCTTC. This sequence joins TRBV12-3 or TRBV12-4 and TRBJ2-1, with no clear D. The CDR3 covers 11 residues. Trimming took off 7 bases at V and 3 bases at J, with 4 bases between the two ends.